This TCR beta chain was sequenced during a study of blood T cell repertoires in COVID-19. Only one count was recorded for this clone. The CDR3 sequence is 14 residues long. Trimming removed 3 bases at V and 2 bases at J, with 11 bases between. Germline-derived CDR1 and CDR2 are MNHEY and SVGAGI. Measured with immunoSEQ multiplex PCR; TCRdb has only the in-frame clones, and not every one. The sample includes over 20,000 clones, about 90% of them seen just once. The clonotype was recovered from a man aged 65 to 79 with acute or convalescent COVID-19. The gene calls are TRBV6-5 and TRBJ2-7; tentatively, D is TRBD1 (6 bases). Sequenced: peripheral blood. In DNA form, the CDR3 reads TGTGCCAGCAGTTATGGGGACATGGCCTACGAGCAGTACTTC. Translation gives CASSYGDMAYEQYF.